This passage covers 27 T cell receptor beta chains from one sample sequenced in a study of response to subunit inactivated influenza vaccine. TCRdb independently ran MiXCR on the RT-PCR reads; one entry per CDR3 protein. Among some 500,000 distinct CDR3 sequences listed, 25% were seen once. Material: CD4+ T cells sorted from PBMCs, obtained around 5 days after vaccination. The receptors shown here come from a man in his fifties or sixties who received an inactivated influenza vaccine.

This clonotype appeared a few times. This chain connects TRBV2 to TRBJ1-2; TRBD1 agrees at 9 bases. Germline values: CDR1 SNHLY, CDR2 FYNNEI. With 4 bases clipped from V and 6 bases from J, the junction kept 3 bases outside the gene matches. The CDR3 consists of 13 residues. The CDR3 reads CASSVDRGNGYTF. The CDR3 nucleotides read TGTGCCAGCAGTGTGGACAGGGGAAATGGCTACACCTTC. Filled out from reference TRBV2 and TRBJ1-2, the complete variable domain reads EPEVTQTPSHQVTQMGQEVILRCVPISNHLYFYWYRQILGQKVEFLVSFYNNEISEKSEIFDDQFSVERPDGSNFTLKIRSTKLEDSAMYFCASSVDRGNGYTFGSGTRLTVV.

The chain is built from TRBV7-9 and TRBJ2-7, with a weak D call TRBD1 (6 bases). Germline CDR1 SEHNR, CDR2 FQNEAQ (reference sequence). Trimming removed 4 bases from V and 3 bases from J, with 16 bases in between. The CDR3 totals 15 residues. The CDR3 is CASSSRRQGIYEQYF. CDR3 coding DNA: TGTGCCAGCAGCTCAAGGAGGCAGGGGATCTACGAGCAGTACTTC.

In its sample, this clonotype was seen a few times. The chain combines TRBV5-1 with TRBJ1-1, with a possible D match to TRBD1 (6 bases). V was cut by 3 bases and J by 5 bases, with 14 bases left in between. Germline CDR1 and CDR2: SGHRS and YFSETQ. This CDR3 spans 14 amino acids. The CDR3 coding sequence is TGCGCCAGCAGCTGGGGGCAGGAAGGAACTGAAGCTTTCTTT. Translation: CASSWGQEGTEAFF.

This clonotype was found a few times. The chain carries TRBV10-3 and TRBJ2-3; D remains unclear. The length of the CDR3 is 12 residues. Trimming shortened V by 5 bases and J by 6 bases, and 9 bases separated the two germline ends. CDR1 is ENHRY, CDR2 SYGVKD, per germline. CDR3 DNA: TGTGCCATCAGTCATGCCGGGGATACGCAGTATTTT. This translates into CAISHAGDTQYF.

This sequence joins TRBV21-1 and TRBJ2-1; the table's D call TRBD2 went unverified against the DNA. TRBV21-1 is designated a pseudogene. This CDR3 spans 16 amino acids. CDR3 region: CASRKGLAGGGNEQFF. In DNA, the CDR3 is TGTGCCAGCAGAAAGGGCCTAGCGGGGGGGGGCAATGAGCAGTTCTTC.

The V call is TRBV12-3 or TRBV12-4, the J call TRBJ2-7; TRBD2 matches 11 bases. With 3 bases clipped from V and 3 bases from J, the junction kept 7 bases outside the gene matches. The CDR3 is made up of 16 amino acids. CDR3 nucleotides: TGTGCCAGCAGTTTCGGTAGCGGGAGGGCTCACTACGAGCAGTACTTC. This sequence encodes CASSFGSGRAHYEQYF.

This chain links TRBV14 with TRBJ2-3; 11 nucleotides align to TRBD2. From germline, CDR1 is SGHDN and CDR2 FVKESK. Trimming removed 3 bases from V and 6 bases from J; junction bases left unmatched: 5. The CDR3 covers 15 residues. The CDR3 protein is CASSHGTSGTDTQYF. CDR3 bases: TGTGCCAGCAGCCACGGGACTAGCGGTACGGATACGCAGTATTTT.

The chain has TRBV2 and TRBJ2-3; 11 bases align to TRBD2. The CDR3 totals 15 residues. From germline, CDR1 is SNHLY and CDR2 FYNNEI. V lost 6 bases, J lost 1 base, and 3 bases stayed unmatched. The CDR3 sequence is CASSDSGRGTDTQYF. As DNA, the CDR3 is TGTGCCAGCAGCGATAGCGGGAGGGGCACAGATACGCAGTATTTT.

This chain links TRBV25-1 with TRBJ2-1; TRBD2 aligns across 11 bases. CDR3 size: 15 residues. CDR1 is MGHDK, CDR2 SYGVNS, per germline. J was trimmed by 4 bases and V by 6 bases; bases with no gene match: 5. The CDR3, as DNA: TGTGCCAGCAGAGAGACTAGCGGGGAGTACAATGAGCAGTTCTTC. It encodes CASRETSGEYNEQFF. Filled out from reference TRBV25-1 and TRBJ2-1, the complete variable domain reads EADIYQTPRYLVIGTGKKITLECSQTMGHDKMYWYQQDPGMELHLIHYSYGVNSTEKGDLSSESTVSRIRTEHFPLTLESARPSHTSQYLCASRETSGEYNEQFFGPGTRLTVL.

The table lists this clonotype with a few counts. The gene calls are TRBV7-9 and TRBJ2-7; no definite D call. From germline, CDR1 is SEHNR and CDR2 FQNEAQ (reference sequence). Trimming cost V 1 base and J 12 bases, with 13 bases left between them. The CDR3 contains 12 residues. Written as DNA, the CDR3 is TGTGCCAGCAGCTTAGGTGGGCTTGAAGGGTACTTC. Encoded protein: CASSLGGLEGYF.

The chain carries TRBV4-2 and TRBJ2-6; 8 bases align to TRBD1. Trimming removed 0 bases from V and 2 bases from J; junction bases left unmatched: 12. The germline V gene has CDR1 LGHNA and CDR2 YNFKEQ. The CDR3 spans 20 residues. The CDR3 region has the DNA TGTGCCAGCAGCCAAGAAGTGGTTTCGAACAGGGGGACTGGGGCCAACGTCCTGACTTTC. Residues: CASSQEVVSNRGTGANVLTF.

The V call is TRBV12-3 or TRBV12-4, the J call TRBJ1-1; a weak D match, TRBD1 (5 bases). This CDR3 region has 15 residues. With 6 bases removed from V and 6 bases from J, the gap between germline ends came to 20 bases. CDR3 region: CASSLPGLLRAEAFF. The CDR3 DNA reads TGTGCCAGCAGCCTCCCGGGACTCCTGAGGGCTGAAGCTTTCTTT.

The chain is built from TRBV5-1 and TRBJ2-1; 11 nucleotides match TRBD2. This CDR3 spans 17 amino acids. The V gene's germline CDR1 is SGHRS and CDR2 YFSETQ. Trimming removed 2 bases from V and 5 bases from J; junction bases left unmatched: 9. The DNA of the CDR3 is TGCGCCAGCAGCTTCCAGACCGGGACTAGCGGTAACAATGAGCAGTTCTTC. It translates to CASSFQTGTSGNNEQFF. The full variable domain, rest sourced from reference TRBV5-1 and TRBJ2-1, is KAGVTQTPRYLIKTRGQQVTLSCSPISGHRSVSWYQQTPGQGLQFLFEYFSETQRNKGNFPGRFSGRQFSNSRSEMNVSTLELGDSALYLCASSFQTGTSGNNEQFFGPGTRLTVL.

This sequence joins TRBV5-1 and TRBJ1-5; D gene ambiguous. Trimming took 0 bases from V and 1 from J, leaving 11 bases between them. The CDR3 extends over 16 amino acids. Germline lookup yields CDR1 SGHRS and CDR2 YFSETQ. In DNA, the CDR3 is TGCGCCAGCAGCTTGGCGGGCCCTAGAAGCAATCAGCCCCAGCATTTT. Encoded protein: CASSLAGPRSNQPQHF.

This clonotype has more than one count but fewer than ten. This chain joins TRBV4-3 and TRBJ2-7, with a possible D match to TRBD1 (6 bases). The CDR3 has 15 residues. Trimming took off 2 bases at V and 3 bases at J, with 14 bases between the two ends. The V gene's germline CDR1 is LGHNA and CDR2 YSLEER. The CDR3 coding sequence is TGCGCCAGCAGCCAACGATTTGGACAGAGCTACGAGCAGTACTTC. It is translated as CASSQRFGQSYEQYF.

V is TRBV7-8 and J is TRBJ2-7; D uncertain. Germline V CDR1 and CDR2: SGHVS, FQNEAQ. Trimming removed 1 base from V and 7 bases from J, with 11 bases in between. The CDR3 is 13 amino acids. The CDR3 is CASSLGQLGEQYF. CDR3 DNA: TGTGCCAGCAGCTTAGGGCAGTTGGGGGAGCAGTACTTC.

This clonotype was picked up many times. The genes are TRBV20-1 and TRBJ2-7; 13 bases fit TRBD2. The V segment lost 5 bases and the J segment 7 bases; nucleotides outside the gene matches: 8. CDR3 length equals 14 residues. The germline CDR1 and CDR2 sequences are DFQATT and SNEGSKA (reference sequence). CDR3 DNA sequence: TGCAGTGCTCAAGGACTAGCGGGAGTGGGGGAGCAGTACTTC. Translated: CSAQGLAGVGEQYF.

This chain joins TRBV7-9 and TRBJ2-5; 8 nucleotides line up with TRBD2. V lost 4 bases, J lost 4 bases, and 11 bases stayed unmatched. Germline V CDR1 and CDR2: SEHNR, FQNEAQ (reference sequence). This CDR3 comprises 16 residues. CDR3 sequence (DNA): TGTGCCAGCAGCTCCCGTATAACTAGCGGTGGAGAGACCCAGTACTTC. Protein: CASSSRITSGGETQYF.

The chain carries TRBV29-1 and TRBJ2-2; D may be TRBD1 or TRBD2 (5 bases each). The germline V gene encodes CDR1 SQVTM and CDR2 ANQGSEA. The CDR3 has 13 amino acids. Between the trimmed V and J ends, which lost 0 bases and 7 bases, there was a span of 9 bases. The CDR3: CSVEDEGHGELFF. Here the CDR3 DNA reads TGCAGCGTTGAAGATGAGGGGCACGGGGAGCTGTTTTTT.

There are a few counts of this clonotype. The V call is TRBV7-9, the J call TRBJ2-5, with 7 bases aligning to TRBD1. Trimming took 5 bases from V and 3 from J; bases not matched to a gene: 6. Looked up from germline, CDR1 is SEHNR and CDR2 is FQNEAQ (reference sequence). The CDR3 length is 14 residues. The CDR3 sequence is CASSLLGQKETQYF. CDR3 in DNA: TGTGCCAGCAGCCTCCTGGGACAGAAAGAGACCCAGTACTTC.

This clonotype was observed at least ten times. An end of the junction differs from the germline gene, which may be a read error. The chain recombines TRBV3-1 with TRBJ2-7, with 9 bases fitting TRBD1. This CDR3 contains 15 residues. Per the germline V gene, CDR1 is LGHDT and CDR2 is YNNKEL (reference sequence). The CDR3 reads CASSLSGQGPYEQYF. CDR3 nucleotide sequence: TGCGCCAGCAGTTTGTCGGGACAGGGACCCTACGAGCAGTACTTC.

This clonotype has more than one count but fewer than ten. The rearrangement uses TRBV20-1 and TRBJ2-1; D is possibly TRBD2 (5 bases). Germline assignment: CDR1 DFQATT and CDR2 SNEGSKA (reference sequence). This CDR3 spans 15 amino acids. V lost 4 bases to trimming and J lost 0 bases, with 13 bases between them. The CDR3 protein is CSATLDGRSYNEQFF. CDR3 sequence (DNA): TGCAGTGCTACACTAGATGGACGCTCCTACAATGAGCAGTTCTTC.

This chain uses TRBV18 with TRBJ2-7; 7 bases line up with TRBD1. Germline lookup yields CDR1 KGHSH and CDR2 LQKENI. This CDR3 is 15 amino acids long. V was pared by 6 bases and J by 2 bases, with 10 bases of the junction left unmatched. The CDR3 loop is CASSAFATGPYEQYF. CDR3 in DNA: TGTGCCAGCTCCGCTTTCGCGACAGGGCCCTACGAGCAGTACTTC.

The rearrangement links TRBV27 to TRBJ2-3; 12 positions agree with TRBD2. CDR1 and CDR2 from the germline V gene are MNHEY and SMNVEV (reference sequence). There are 17 residues in the CDR3. Trimming at V came to 3 bases and at J to 8 bases, leaving 12 bases not matched to a gene. CDR3 loop: CASSLRSSGRVHGTQYF. As DNA, the CDR3 is TGTGCCAGCAGTTTGAGGTCTAGCGGGAGGGTCCATGGTACGCAGTATTTT.

This clonotype has just a few counts. The chain combines TRBV29-1 with TRBJ2-7, with 10 bases that match TRBD1. V lost 4 bases, J lost 5 bases, and 2 bases stayed unmatched. The CDR3 totals 12 residues. CDR1 and CDR2 from the germline V gene are SQVTM and ANQGSEA. The CDR3 region is CSVGTGGNEQYF. CDR3 DNA: TGCAGCGTTGGGACAGGGGGGAACGAGCAGTACTTC.

The V and J genes are TRBV6-1 and TRBJ2-5; 8 positions agree with TRBD1. J lost 5 bases, V lost 7 bases, and 6 bases had no gene match. This CDR3 has 13 residues. Germline CDR1 is MNHNS and CDR2 is SASEGT. This CDR3 is CASIQGARETQYF. CDR3 DNA sequence: TGTGCCAGCATTCAGGGGGCTAGGGAGACCCAGTACTTC.

The chain carries TRBV28 and TRBJ2-5; D gene uncertain. Germline values: CDR1 MDHEN, CDR2 SYDVKM. Deletions cut 8 bases from V and 5 bases from J, with 9 bases between. The CDR3 sequence is 11 residues long. This CDR3 reads CASGDRETQYF. DNA of the CDR3: TGTGCCAGCGGGGATAGGGAGACCCAGTACTTC.